This passage covers 26 T cell receptor beta chains from one sample sequenced in a study of T-cell reconstitution after alpha-beta-depleted transplantation in children. Molecular barcoding with unique molecular identifiers was used for the TCRbeta library. TCRdb ran MiXCR on the PCR reads and lists one entry per CDR3 protein. Of 75,000 to 100,000 distinct CDR3 sequences in the sample, 6.5% to 8.5% were seen once. Sequencing used PBMCs from the stem cell graft donor, obtained from the stem cell graft. These receptors were taken from a human donor who donated a stem cell graft to a child with congenital amegakaryocytic thrombocytopenia.

The chain carries TRBV7-9 and TRBJ2-1; D may be TRBD2 (7 bases). V lost 3 bases to trimming and J lost 10 bases, with 10 bases between them. The CDR3 is 12 amino acids. Germline assignment: CDR1 SEHNR and CDR2 FQNEAQ (reference sequence). Written as DNA, the CDR3 is TGTGCCAGCAGCTTCGGGGGGCGGGAGCAGTTCTTC. Its protein product is CASSFGGREQFF.

This clonotype has ten or more counts. The chain recombines TRBV7-9 with TRBJ1-1; D gene ambiguous. Trimming stripped 6 bases from V and 1 base from J, with 9 bases between. Germline V CDR1 and CDR2: SEHNR, FQNEAQ (reference sequence). The CDR3 extends over 13 amino acids. In DNA form, the CDR3 reads TGTGCCAGCAGGACCGGGAGGAACACTGAAGCTTTCTTT. Translation: CASRTGRNTEAFF.

This clonotype was picked up many times. V and J are TRBV20-1 and TRBJ2-7, with 7 bases identical to TRBD1. Looked up from germline, CDR1 is DFQATT and CDR2 is SNEGSKA (reference sequence). The length of the CDR3 is 13 residues. Losses at the gene ends were 6 bases for V and 1 base for J; bases not matched to a gene: 6. The CDR3 protein is CSAGTDISYEQYF. As DNA, the CDR3 is TGCAGTGCGGGGACAGACATTTCCTACGAGCAGTACTTC.

This clonotype was recorded many times. The chain carries TRBV5-1 and TRBJ2-5, with unresolved D. V was cut by 0 bases and J by 2 bases, with 8 bases left in between. The CDR3 extends over 14 amino acids. Germline V lookup: CDR1 SGHRS, CDR2 YFSETQ. The chain's CDR3 is CASSLGLSQETQYF. The DNA for the CDR3 is TGCGCCAGCAGCTTGGGTTTATCTCAAGAGACCCAGTACTTC.

This chain uses TRBV6-2 or TRBV6-3 with TRBJ1-5; D uncertain. This CDR3 is 14 amino acids long. Germline V CDR1 and CDR2: MNHEY, SVGEGT. Trimming took off 7 bases at V and 7 bases at J, with 17 bases between the two ends. As DNA, the CDR3 is TGTGCCAGCACCGACGTCGCCGGGGTCCAGCCCCAGCATTTT. As protein: CASTDVAGVQPQHF.

This clonotype was counted many times. This chain joins TRBV5-1 and TRBJ1-2, with D possibly matching TRBD1 (5 bases). This CDR3 region has 14 residues. V was trimmed by 4 bases and J by 3 bases, leaving 13 bases between them. CDR1 and CDR2 from the germline V gene are SGHRS and YFSETQ. The CDR3, as DNA: TGCGCCAGCAGCGCAGGGACGGTGGACTATGGCTACACCTTC. It codes for CASSAGTVDYGYTF.

This clonotype was counted many times. The CDR3 spells CATTSGAGPLDEQFF. The CDR3 nucleotides are TGTGCCACCACAAGTGGAGCAGGCCCCTTGGATGAGCAGTTCTTC. The chain employs TRBV24-1 and TRBJ2-1; D not resolved. The V and J ends lost 8 bases and 8 bases respectively, with 21 bases between them. There are 15 residues in the CDR3. The germline V gene encodes CDR1 KGHDR and CDR2 SFDVKD.

This clonotype was counted at least ten times. V is TRBV5-1 and J is TRBJ2-7, with D perhaps matching TRBD1 (5 bases). The V and J ends lost 2 bases and 2 bases respectively, with 14 bases between them. The CDR3 contains 15 residues. The germline V gene encodes CDR1 SGHRS and CDR2 YFSETQ. The DNA for the CDR3 is TGCGCCAGCAGCTTCGACAGTAACCGCGCCTACGAGCAGTACTTC. It is translated as CASSFDSNRAYEQYF.

In its sample, this clonotype was seen many times. The V and J genes are TRBV20-1 and TRBJ1-5, with D possibly being TRBD1 (5 bases). Germline CDR1 DFQATT, CDR2 SNEGSKA (reference sequence). The V end was cut by 3 bases, the J end by 9 bases, with 18 bases between. There are 14 residues in the CDR3. This chain's CDR3 is CSASPSGTGRPQHF. The CDR3 nucleotides read TGCAGTGCTAGCCCGTCTGGGACGGGTCGGCCCCAGCATTTT.

At least ten counts were recorded for this clonotype. This CDR3 reads CASSRSPGNYGYTF. In DNA form, the CDR3 reads TGTGCCAGCAGCCGATCGCCGGGTAACTATGGCTACACCTTC. The chain employs TRBV11-2 and TRBJ1-2; no firm D call. The CDR3 totals 14 residues. V lost 5 bases and J lost 1, with 11 bases in between. Germline values: CDR1 SGHAT, CDR2 FQNNGV.

This clonotype showed up many times. The gene calls are TRBV7-2 and TRBJ1-1, with D possibly being TRBD1 (6 bases). The CDR3 has 14 residues. V lost 1 base to trimming and J lost 12 bases, with 18 bases between them. In germline, CDR1 is SGHTA, CDR2 FQGNSA. The CDR3 region is CASSLERGAGGTFF. CDR3 nucleotides: TGTGCCAGCAGCTTAGAGAGGGGGGCGGGTGGTACTTTCTTT.

The table lists this clonotype with many counts. V is TRBV20-1 and J is TRBJ2-3, with 9 bases fitting TRBD2. With 0 bases clipped from V and 6 bases from J, the junction kept 7 bases outside the gene matches. The germline gives CDR1 DFQATT, CDR2 SNEGSKA (reference sequence). CDR3 length: 15 amino acids. CDR3 region: CSAREGSGSVDTQYF. The DNA of the CDR3 is TGCAGTGCTAGAGAGGGTAGCGGGAGCGTGGATACGCAGTATTTT.

This clonotype came up many times. J is TRBJ1-6 and V is TRBV14; D perhaps matches TRBD1 (5 bases). This CDR3 spans 14 amino acids. Germline V gene data show CDR1 as SGHDN and CDR2 as FVKESK. V gave up 7 bases and J gave up 7 bases, with 14 bases separating them. CDR3 amino acids: CASMVRGGNSPLHF. In nucleotides, the CDR3 is TGTGCCAGCATGGTGAGGGGAGGAAATTCACCCCTCCACTTT. Complete variable domain (other parts from reference TRBV14 and TRBJ1-6): EAGVTQFPSHSVIEKGQTVTLRCDPISGHDNLYWYRRVMGKEIKFLLHFVKESKQDESGMPNNRFLAERTGGTYSTLKVQPAELEDSGVYFCASMVRGGNSPLHFGNGTRLTVT.

This clonotype was observed at least ten times. The J gene is TRBJ2-7, the V gene TRBV12-3 or TRBV12-4, with TRBD2 matching 11 bases. The CDR3 sequence is 14 residues long. Trimming cost V 4 bases and J 4 bases; bases outside gene matches: 3. CDR3 sequence: CASSSGLAVYEQYF. The DNA of the CDR3 is TGTGCCAGCAGTTCGGGACTAGCGGTATACGAGCAGTACTTC.

This clonotype was detected ten times or more. The rearrangement links TRBV12-3 or TRBV12-4 to TRBJ1-1; no clear D gene. V was clipped by 5 bases and J by 0 bases, with 13 bases between them. The CDR3 has 15 amino acids. The CDR3 spells CASSPTADLNTEAFF. CDR3 nucleotides: TGTGCCAGCAGTCCCACAGCAGACTTGAACACTGAAGCTTTCTTT.

This clonotype was seen many times. The J gene is TRBJ2-1, the V gene TRBV7-2; 7 bases agree with TRBD2. Germline CDR1 is SGHTA and CDR2 is FQGNSA. The junction had 7 bases not matched to a gene; V was cut back by 5 bases and J by 9 bases. This CDR3 contains 13 residues. Here the CDR3 reads CASSGQRGSEQFF. For the CDR3, the DNA is TGTGCCAGCAGCGGCCAGCGGGGCTCTGAGCAGTTCTTC.

This clonotype was counted many times. This chain links TRBV9 with TRBJ2-2, with D possibly matching TRBD1 (6 bases). The CDR3 spans 14 residues. V lost 2 bases, J lost 4 bases, and 9 bases lay in between. Per germline, CDR1 SGDLS and CDR2 YYNGEE. The CDR3 loop is CASSVGQSTGELFF. For the CDR3, the DNA is TGTGCCAGCAGCGTCGGACAGTCCACCGGGGAGCTGTTTTTT. The complete variable domain, with remaining parts taken from reference TRBV9 and TRBJ2-2, reads DSGVTQTPKHLITATGQRVTLRCSPRSGDLSVYWYQQSLDQGLQFLIQYYNGEERAKGNILERFSAQQFPDLHSELNLSSLELGDSALYFCASSVGQSTGELFFGEGSRLTVL.

This clonotype was observed many times. The V gene is TRBV20-1, the J gene TRBJ2-1; the D call may be TRBD1 or TRBD2 (5 bases each). Germline V gene lookup returns CDR1 DFQATT and CDR2 SNEGSKA (reference sequence). Trimming cost V 5 bases and J 5 bases, with 13 bases left between them. This CDR3 has 13 residues. This CDR3 is CSAAGRVDNEQFF. As DNA, the CDR3 is TGCAGTGCTGCGGGCAGGGTCGACAATGAGCAGTTCTTC.

This clonotype was seen many times. The chain uses TRBV10-3 and TRBJ1-6; D is uncertain. The CDR3 loop spans 13 amino acids. V gave up 7 bases and J gave up 10 bases, with 14 bases separating them. CDR1 ENHRY and CDR2 SYGVKD come from the germline V gene. CDR3 nucleotides: TGTGCCATCACTCCTGAGGGAAGGTCACCCCTCCACTTT. Protein product: CAITPEGRSPLHF.

At least ten counts were recorded for this clonotype. The V and J genes are TRBV3-1 and TRBJ1-5; maybe TRBD1 (6 bases). Trimming pared 4 bases from V and 5 bases from J, leaving 12 bases between. The CDR3 totals 14 residues. Looked up from germline, CDR1 is LGHDT and CDR2 is YNNKEL (reference sequence). CDR3 DNA: TGTGCCAGCAGCCTAGGGACAATTGATCAGCCCCAGCATTTT. Protein product: CASSLGTIDQPQHF. The full variable domain, its missing parts supplied by reference TRBV3-1 and TRBJ1-5, is DTAVSQTPKYLVTQMGNDKSIKCEQNLGHDTMYWYKQDSKKFLKIMFSYNNKELIINETVPNRFSPKSPDKAHLNLHINSLELGDSAVYFCASSLGTIDQPQHFGDGTRLSIL.

This clonotype was observed many times. The chain carries TRBV12-3 or TRBV12-4 and TRBJ1-6; D gene ambiguous. The CDR3 runs 12 residues. V lost 2 bases to trimming and J lost 13 bases, with 9 bases between them. Here the CDR3 reads CASSLFGVPLHF. The CDR3 nucleotides are TGTGCCAGCAGTTTATTCGGGGTCCCCCTCCACTTT.

This clonotype was observed at least ten times. Compared with germline, one end of the junction differs, possibly owing to a read error. V and J are TRBV11-2 and TRBJ2-1; 9 positions agree with TRBD2. The CDR3 is 17 residues long. Per germline, CDR1 SGHAT and CDR2 FQNNGV. The CDR3 reads CASSVDGAGGPGSEQFF. CDR3 DNA sequence: TGTGCCAGCAGCGTAGACGGCGCGGGAGGGCCGGGGTCTGAGCAGTTCTTC. Full variable domain (missing parts from reference TRBV11-2 and TRBJ2-1): EAGVAQSPRYKIIEKRQSVAFWCNPISGHATLYWYQQILGQGPKLLIQFQNNGVVDDSQLPKDRFSAERLKGVDSTLKIQPAKLEDSAVYLCASSVDGAGGPGSEQFFGPGTRLTVL.

This clonotype has at least ten counts. The gene calls are TRBV18 and TRBJ1-1; no reliable D call. Germline CDR1 and CDR2: KGHSH and LQKENI. This CDR3 spans 13 amino acids. Trimming shortened V by 2 bases and J by 2 bases, and 6 bases separated the two germline ends. The CDR3 DNA sequence: TGTGCCAGCTCACCAAACAGAAACACTGAAGCTTTCTTT. Translating gives CASSPNRNTEAFF.

This clonotype was recorded a few times. The CDR3 DNA sequence: TGTGCCAGCAGCCCCCGGACAGGACTCTCCTACGAGCAGTACTTC. Protein product: CASSPRTGLSYEQYF. This chain connects TRBV14 to TRBJ2-7; 7 bases align to TRBD1. Unmatched junction bases numbered 6, after V lost 4 bases and J lost 0 bases. From germline, CDR1 is SGHDN and CDR2 FVKESK. The CDR3 extends over 15 amino acids.

This clonotype was seen repeatedly, ten times or more. This chain connects TRBV4-2 to TRBJ1-5; TRBD1 matches 7 bases. The CDR3 runs 17 residues. The ends lost 0 bases at V and 0 bases at J; junction bases unmatched: 5. Looked up from germline, CDR1 is LGHNA and CDR2 is YNFKEQ. CDR3 in DNA: TGTGCCAGCAGCCAAGACTTCGGGACAGTTAGCAATCAGCCCCAGCATTTT. This sequence encodes CASSQDFGTVSNQPQHF.

The table lists this clonotype with a few counts. The J gene is TRBJ2-3, the V gene TRBV3-1; 7 bases agree with TRBD1. The CDR3 runs 14 residues. CDR1 is LGHDT, CDR2 YNNKEL, per germline (reference sequence). The ends lost 4 bases at V and 4 bases at J; junction bases unmatched: 5. This CDR3 is CASSLFQGADTQYF. The CDR3 bases are TGTGCCAGCAGCCTCTTCCAGGGGGCAGATACGCAGTATTTT.